These T cell receptor beta chains were read from a single sample in a study of blood T cells in healthy people across ages. MiXCR, applied by TCRdb to the 5' RACE reads, yields one record per CDR3 protein. This table holds around 1.1 million distinct CDR3 sequences, around two fifths found once. Sequencing used blood. The receptors here all came from a man aged 18-30 years in good health. CDR3s include the opening cysteine and the closing phenylalanine or tryptophan. Fields, in order: V gene, D gene, clone size, CDR3 protein. The D gene is left open where the match is weak. Not every row has a clone size; where given, it reads once, few, many or a size class.

>TRBV5-1|-|few
CASSGGQLETQYF
>TRBV4-3|-|-
CASSQEKRAADNEQFF
>TRBV7-2|TRBD1|many
CASSTGTGNEKLFF
>TRBV20-1|-|-
CCAYRQLGGTEAFF
>TRBV20-1|-|few
CSARRGMNTEAFF
>TRBV20-1|-|-
CSARDLDDTEAFF
>TRBV24-1|-|-
CATSERNYGYTF
>TRBV29-1|TRBD1|-
CGVVKIGSGGRTLGYGYTF
>TRBV12-3/TRBV12-4|-|once
CASSQLGGVTEAFF
>TRBV4-2|TRBD2|-
CASSQNSGGIYEQYF
>TRBV20-1|-|-
CSARGVKDLGYGYTF
>TRBV5-1|-|-
CASSLTGRGSEEAQYF
>TRBV12-3/TRBV12-4|-|few
CASSLGQKLPPYNSPLHF
>TRBV4-1|-|-
CASSQEAGSSYNSPLHF
>TRBV7-2|TRBD2|-
CASSARTSPISYNEQFF
>TRBV5-1|TRBD2|-
CASSHTSGGMNERFF
>TRBV27|TRBD1|-
CASSFDRGSNQPQHF
>TRBV4-2|-|-
CASSQITEGETEAFF
>TRBV6-5|-|few
CASSGGASYGYTF
>TRBV10-3|-|-
CAIRPSGNQPQHF
>TRBV4-3|-|-
CASSQDPRPSSPLHF
>TRBV6-6|TRBD1|few
CASSQTGGSYGYTF
>TRBV7-6|-|few
CASSNTVLATEAFF
>TRBV7-2|TRBD2|-
CASSSGLAGESQYF
>TRBV6-5|-|-
CASSRYRLGDYEQYF
>TRBV15|-|-
CATSGTKGAYNEQFF
>TRBV4-3|-|-
CASSQDLWGGLSDQPQHF
>TRBV5-1|TRBD1|many
CASSTGQASLGTQYF
>TRBV6-2/TRBV6-3|-|-
CASTDRAGKQYF
>TRBV6-2/TRBV6-3|-|-
CASSLGGSSYGYTF
>TRBV25-1|-|many
CASSDVLARAGEKNSPLHF
>TRBV4-1|-|few
CASSQEINRAQKLFF
>TRBV24-1|-|few
CATMSIGGGELFF
>TRBV20-1|-|-
CSARDPGEEDNEQFF
>TRBV29-1|-|many
CSFGTQETQYF
>TRBV3-1|-|few
CASSLEEQVYTF
>TRBV2|-|-
CASSEGVSAQHF
>TRBV10-3|-|-
CAISDIGAEAFF
>TRBV4-2|-|many
CASSQEVDSGYTF
>TRBV10-3|TRBD2|-
CAIRSSRLAGGLNEQYF
>TRBV3-1|-|-
CASSQVGPSSYNEQFF
>TRBV4-2|TRBD1|-
CASSQDFTGGIEQNNSPLHF
>TRBV20-1|-|once
CSARPTGRGTEAFF
>TRBV7-2|-|few
CASSLGSRGQNEKLFF
>TRBV9|-|-
CASSNRQDQTYNEQFF